The clone carrying this T cell receptor (beta chain) occurred a few times. Under the authors' procedure: Estimates of nucleated cell counts were drawn from the amplification of reference gene primers. Generated by immunoSEQ multiplex PCR, the TCRdb table keeps only in-frame clones and is missing some. V and J calls and clone size are as listed in that table; D and trimming were resolved from the DNA. The table has tens of thousands of clones, 70% to 85% seen once. This sample was taken from a study of blood T cell repertoires in COVID-19. Overall study: COVID-19 samples collected from the United States, Italy and Spain covered acute and convalescent phases. T cells, B-cell-depleted T cells, or PBMCs provided the cDNA or gDNA that served as material.

The CDR3 is made up of 14 amino acids. Germline V gene lookup returns CDR1 ENHRY and CDR2 SYGVKD. With 0 bases clipped from V and 5 bases from J, the junction kept 4 bases outside the gene matches. The sequencing sample was made of peripheral blood. The rearrangement uses TRBV10-3 and TRBJ2-7; the match to TRBD1 covers 7 bases. This clonotype was obtained from a man aged 60 to 75 with active or convalescent COVID-19. The CDR3 here is CAISESSQGDEQYF. The CDR3 nucleotides are TGTGCCATCAGTGAGTCTTCTCAGGGGGACGAGCAGTACTTC.